This T cell receptor (beta chain) derives from a study of cytomegalovirus exposure and HLA in healthy donors. Comments on this clone: What it binds is not known.

Findings and limits, study-wide: Among TCR sequences, most were rare, though some public TCRs appeared in many donors.

Trimming removed 5 bases from V and 2 bases from J, with 5 bases in between. This CDR3 has 12 amino acids. The germline CDR1 and CDR2 sequences are MNHNS and SASEGT. The primer mix had 60 Vbeta and 13 Jbeta primers. Some clones are missing from TCRdb's copy, which holds only in-frame ones; the method was immunoSEQ multiplex PCR. The data include some 150,000 clones; the top ten clones carry around 2.2%. Sequences were obtained from PBMCs. This receptor was obtained from a woman between 18 and 30 years old in good health and CMV-seronegative. The chain joins TRBV6-1 to TRBJ2-3; no definite D call. In nucleotides, the CDR3 is TGTGCCAGCAGTCTTTACACAGATACGCAGTATTTT. It yields the protein CASSLYTDTQYF.